Below, 15 T cell receptor beta chains from the same sample are listed, as sequenced in a study of cytomegalovirus exposure and HLA in healthy donors. Use of 60 Vbeta and 13 Jbeta primers characterized the PCR. Data came from immunoSEQ multiplex PCR; TCRdb stores just in-frame clones and leaves some out. The sample has 110,000 or so clones; 74% are singletons. The specimen was PBMCs. These TCRs come from a woman between 45 and 65 years old in good health and CMV-seropositive.

The rearrangement joins TRBV4-2 to TRBJ2-1; TRBD2 matches 13 bases. The ends lost 0 bases at V and 3 bases at J; junction bases unmatched: 2. Germline V gene sequence: CDR1 LGHNA, CDR2 YNFKEQ. The CDR3 runs 17 residues. The CDR3 DNA reads as TGTGCCAGCAGCCAAGATTGGACTAGCGGGGGCTACAATGAGCAGTTCTTC. This gives the protein CASSQDWTSGGYNEQFF.

The chain has TRBV2 and TRBJ2-5, with a possible D match to TRBD2 (5 bases). This CDR3 comprises 14 residues. Trimming shortened V by 6 bases and J by 0 bases, and 11 bases separated the two germline ends. Per the germline V gene, CDR1 is SNHLY and CDR2 is FYNNEI. This CDR3 is CASRRESYQETQYF. The CDR3 region has the DNA TGTGCCAGCAGAAGGGAGTCGTACCAAGAGACCCAGTACTTC.

The chain links TRBV27 to TRBJ2-2, with 12 positions matching TRBD1. V gave up 6 bases and J gave up 7 bases; unmatched junction bases: 6. Germline assignment: CDR1 MNHEY and CDR2 SMNVEV (reference sequence). There are 15 residues in the CDR3. The CDR3 DNA is TGTGCCAGCAGCCGGGGACAGGGGGCTATCGGGGAGCTGTTTTTT. This codes for CASSRGQGAIGELFF.

V gene TRBV12-5 combines with J gene TRBJ2-1; D is possibly TRBD2 (5 bases). CDR1 and CDR2 (germline): LGHNT, FRNRAP. V was cut by 4 bases and J by 3 bases, with 19 bases left in between. The CDR3 is 17 residues long. The CDR3 loop is CASGSSGGRVGYNEQFF. CDR3 coding DNA: TGTGCTAGTGGTTCCTCCGGAGGCCGGGTAGGCTACAATGAGCAGTTCTTC.

The table lists this clone with a count of one. DNA for the CDR3: TGTGCCAGCAGCCCTCGACTTTTATACGAGCAGTACTTC. Translated: CASSPRLLYEQYF. This sequence joins TRBV7-2 and TRBJ2-7; no clear D gene. CDR1 is SGHTA and CDR2 is FQGNSA in the germline V gene. This CDR3 has 13 residues. V was trimmed by 5 bases and J by 4 bases, leaving 12 bases between them.

V and J are TRBV9 and TRBJ2-1; D gene ambiguous. The CDR3 is 13 residues long. V lost 2 bases, J lost 5 bases, and 8 bases lay in between. Germline V gives CDR1 SGDLS, CDR2 YYNGEE. The CDR3 here is CASSVGAHNEQFF. CDR3 nucleotides: TGTGCCAGCAGCGTTGGAGCCCACAATGAGCAGTTCTTC.

The chain uses TRBV2 and TRBJ2-5, with D possibly TRBD1 on 6 matching bases. The CDR3 is 17 amino acids. V gave up 4 bases and J gave up 2 bases, with 20 bases separating them. Germline-derived CDR1 and CDR2 are SNHLY and FYNNEI. In DNA, the CDR3 is TGTGCCAGCAGTGGGATGAACAACAGGGCGTTGCAAGAGACCCAGTACTTC. Translation gives CASSGMNNRALQETQYF.

This clone has just one count. The chain joins TRBV30 to TRBJ2-7, with 7 bases aligning to TRBD2. CDR1 is GTSNPN, CDR2 SVGIG, per germline (reference sequence). The V and J ends lost 3 bases and 4 bases, in that order; junction bases with no gene match: 6. The CDR3 runs 13 residues. In DNA, the CDR3 is TGTGCCTGGAGACGGGGAGGGACTTACGAGCAGTACTTC. Protein sequence: CAWRRGGTYEQYF.

The J gene is TRBJ2-3, the V gene TRBV2; D is possibly TRBD2 (6 bases). This CDR3 region has 14 residues. Germline lookup yields CDR1 SNHLY and CDR2 FYNNEI. With 6 bases removed from V and 2 bases from J, the gap between germline ends came to 12 bases. The CDR3 coding sequence is TGTGCCAGCAGGTGGCGGGATGACACAGATACGCAGTATTTT. It encodes CASRWRDDTDTQYF.

The CDR3 sequence is CASSQDSNRADQPQHF. As DNA, the CDR3 is TGCGCCAGCAGCCAAGATTCCAACAGGGCCGATCAGCCCCAGCATTTT. The chain is built from TRBV4-3 and TRBJ1-5; weak D call: TRBD1 (6 bases). CDR3 length: 16 residues. Germline loops: CDR1 LGHNA, CDR2 YSLEER. The V end was cut by 0 bases, the J end by 5 bases, with 14 bases between.

The rearrangement uses TRBV18 and TRBJ1-4; 12 bases are shared with TRBD1. Per germline, CDR1 KGHSH and CDR2 LQKENI. V was pared by 2 bases and J by 5 bases, with 0 bases of the junction left unmatched. The CDR3 runs to 15 residues. CDR3: CASSPGTGGNEKLFF. In DNA, the CDR3 is TGTGCCAGCTCACCAGGGACAGGGGGCAATGAAAAACTGTTTTTT.

The chain employs TRBV7-2 and TRBJ2-1; D unresolved. The CDR3 length is 17 residues. Germline values: CDR1 SGHTA, CDR2 FQGNSA. The V end was cut by 1 base, the J end by 4 bases, with 17 bases between. CDR3 region: CASSLDPTGVRYNEQFF. The CDR3 nucleotides are TGTGCCAGCAGCTTAGACCCCACCGGAGTCCGATACAATGAGCAGTTCTTC.

CDR3 nucleotides: TGTGCCAGCAGCCTCACAGGAGCTAGCACAGATACGCAGTATTTT. Residues: CASSLTGASTDTQYF. V and J are TRBV7-9 and TRBJ2-3, with D tentatively TRBD1 (5 bases). The V end lost 5 bases, the J end lost 0 bases, and 12 bases lay between the germline ends. The CDR3 consists of 15 residues. Germline V lookup: CDR1 SEHNR, CDR2 FQNEAQ (reference sequence).

The genes are TRBV19 and TRBJ1-1, with D possibly being TRBD1 (6 bases). The V end lost 7 bases, the J end lost 5 bases, and 17 bases lay between the germline ends. CDR1 is LNHDA, CDR2 SQIVND, per germline (reference sequence). There are 14 residues in the CDR3. CDR3 DNA sequence: TGTGCCAGTACCAACCTTATAGGGGGTACTGAAGCTTTCTTT. Encoded protein: CASTNLIGGTEAFF. Supplemented by reference TRBV19 and TRBJ1-1, the full variable domain reads DGGITQSPKYLFRKEGQNVTLSCEQNLNHDAMYWYRQDPGQGLRLIYYSQIVNDFQKGDIAEGYSVSREKKESFPLTVTSAQKNPTAFYLCASTNLIGGTEAFFGQGTRLTVV.

The chain couples TRBV6-1 to TRBJ1-1; possible D gene TRBD1, 5 bases. The length of the CDR3 is 14 residues. Germline V gives CDR1 MNHNS, CDR2 SASEGT. V was pared by 5 bases and J by 6 bases, with 16 bases between. DNA for the CDR3: TGTGCCAGCAGTCTCCGTTGGGGCGCGTCTGAAGCTTTCTTT. Its translation is CASSLRWGASEAFF.